These T cell receptor beta chains were read from a single sample in a study of cytomegalovirus exposure and HLA in healthy donors. The data were produced by immunoSEQ multiplex PCR, yet TCRdb's version contains in-frame clones alone and is incomplete. This table holds some 160,000 clones, 80% to 90% found once. Sequences were obtained from PBMCs. Receptors originate from a woman between 18 and 29 years old in good health and CMV-seronegative. The conserved cysteine and the conserved F or W are not part of the CDR3 here.

V gene: TRBV28
J gene: TRBJ1-1
CDR3 length: 13
CDR3 protein: ASSLWQGAGTEAF

V gene: TRBV9
J gene: TRBJ2-3
CDR3 length: 13
CDR3 protein: ASSSRTTSTDTQY

V gene: TRBV5-1
J gene: TRBJ2-5
CDR3 length: 12
CDR3 protein: ASSFGGREETQY

V gene: TRBV29-1
J gene: TRBJ2-2
CDR3 length: 10
CDR3 protein: SAPEATGELF

V gene: TRBV2
J gene: TRBJ2-7
CDR3 length: 13
CDR3 protein: ASSDAGTVSRGQY

V gene: TRBV4-1
J gene: TRBJ2-1
CDR3 length: 14
CDR3 protein: ASSQEDLGVVNEQF

V gene: TRBV7-9
J gene: TRBJ1-4
CDR3 length: 9
CDR3 protein: ASRGREKLF

V gene: TRBV27
J gene: TRBJ2-3
CDR3 length: 11
CDR3 protein: ASSLQATDTQY

V gene: TRBV5-1
J gene: TRBJ2-5
CDR3 length: 9
CDR3 protein: ASHEAETQY

V gene: TRBV7-9
J gene: TRBJ2-7
CDR3 length: 16
CDR3 protein: ASSSGTSGALGPGEQY

V gene: TRBV6-4
J gene: TRBJ2-2
CDR3 length: 12
CDR3 protein: ASSRTGDTGELF

V gene: TRBV13
J gene: TRBJ2-5
CDR3 length: 14
CDR3 protein: ASSLAGGPATETQY

V gene: TRBV10-1
J gene: TRBJ2-1
CDR3 length: 14
CDR3 protein: ASSKGGRVGTNEQF

V gene: TRBV5-1
J gene: TRBJ1-2
CDR3 length: 14
CDR3 protein: ASSPLSPETNYGYT

V gene: TRBV6-5
J gene: TRBJ1-1
CDR3 length: 12
CDR3 protein: ASGARQEGTEAF

V gene: TRBV12-1
J gene: TRBJ1-1
CDR3 length: 13
CDR3 protein: ASSPGQGKHTEAF

V gene: TRBV6-1
J gene: TRBJ1-1
CDR3 length: 12
CDR3 protein: ASSSPGGGTEAF

V gene: TRBV7-6
J gene: TRBJ1-1
CDR3 length: 12
CDR3 protein: ASSLQGANTEAF

V gene: TRBV6-5
J gene: TRBJ1-4
CDR3 length: 14
CDR3 protein: ASSYSREPNREKLF

V gene: TRBV28
J gene: TRBJ2-7
CDR3 length: 9
CDR3 protein: ASSDRYEQY

V gene: TRBV19
J gene: TRBJ2-1
CDR3 length: 13
CDR3 protein: ASSLQGISYNEQF

V gene: TRBV4-2
J gene: TRBJ2-7
CDR3 length: 10
CDR3 protein: ASSQGAGVTY

V gene: TRBV10-3
J gene: TRBJ2-3
CDR3 length: 12
CDR3 protein: AISKDRAADTQY

V gene: TRBV6-6
J gene: TRBJ2-7
CDR3 length: 14
CDR3 protein: ASSPRTSGRGYEQY

V gene: TRBV28
J gene: TRBJ1-5
CDR3 length: 13
CDR3 protein: ASSSSQGSNQPQH

V gene: TRBV5-1
J gene: TRBJ2-6
CDR3 length: 13
CDR3 protein: ASSLSPSGANVLT

V gene: TRBV7-9
J gene: TRBJ2-1
CDR3 length: 13
CDR3 protein: ASSLSGTGEHEQF

V gene: TRBV5-8
J gene: TRBJ2-7
CDR3 length: 13
CDR3 protein: ASSSRDRTFYEQY

V gene: TRBV7-3
J gene: TRBJ2-2
CDR3 length: 13
CDR3 protein: ASSLGLASTGELF

V gene: TRBV9
J gene: TRBJ1-1
CDR3 length: 14
CDR3 protein: ASSVVWGQGSTEAF

V gene: TRBV7-8
J gene: TRBJ1-1
CDR3 length: 12
CDR3 protein: ASSTPNPNTEAF

V gene: TRBV14
J gene: TRBJ2-7
CDR3 length: 12
CDR3 protein: ASSLSGRVGEQY

V gene: TRBV5-4
J gene: TRBJ2-1
CDR3 length: 10
CDR3 protein: ASSPGVNEQF

V gene: TRBV27
J gene: TRBJ1-1
CDR3 length: 11
CDR3 protein: ASSPGMNTEAF

V gene: TRBV2
J gene: TRBJ2-3
CDR3 length: 12
CDR3 protein: ASSESGSTDTQY

V gene: TRBV5-1
J gene: TRBJ1-1
CDR3 length: 12
CDR3 protein: ASSPTTGNTEAF

V gene: TRBV28
J gene: TRBJ1-2
CDR3 length: 12
CDR3 protein: ASTPDRSNYGYT

V gene: TRBV15
J gene: TRBJ2-7
CDR3 length: 11
CDR3 protein: ATALGRSYEQY

V gene: TRBV7-9
J gene: TRBJ1-2
CDR3 length: 9
CDR3 protein: ASSLQGGYT

V gene: TRBV19
J gene: TRBJ1-5
CDR3 length: 14
CDR3 protein: ASTFQGMSSNQPQH

V gene: TRBV19
J gene: TRBJ1-4
CDR3 length: 13
CDR3 protein: ASSPQSHGGEKLF

V gene: TRBV5-1
J gene: TRBJ2-1
CDR3 length: 14
CDR3 protein: ASSLFTGGSYNEQF

V gene: TRBV5-6
J gene: TRBJ1-2
CDR3 length: 14
CDR3 protein: ASSLEDRGQGYGYT

V gene: TRBV6-5
J gene: TRBJ1-1
CDR3 length: 11
CDR3 protein: ASSGQLNTEAF

V gene: TRBV6-5
J gene: TRBJ2-2
CDR3 length: 11
CDR3 protein: ASSYSISGELF